Listed below are T cell receptor beta chains from one sample, sequenced in a study of T cells after posttransplantation cyclophosphamide. The method was immunoSEQ multiplex PCR; TCRdb's version includes in-frame clones alone and lacks a portion of them. The sample counts more than 35,000 clones, none seen once; the ten largest own 2.5%. Source material: PBMCs. The receptors shown here come from a man aged 45 to 65 in good health, CMV-negative, and a related stem cell transplant donor. CDR3s include the opening cysteine and the closing phenylalanine or tryptophan. The D gene is left open where the match is weak. Clone size is given for some rows only: seen once, a few or many times, or a class if the clone is expanded.

J,size,D,V,DNA,CDR3
TRBJ2-1,many,TRBD1,TRBV11-2,TGTGCCAGCAGCTTAGTTTGGGGACAGTCCTACAATGAGCAGTTCTTC,CASSLVWGQSYNEQFF
TRBJ1-2,many,.,TRBV5-6,TGTGCCAGCAGCTTGGACAGTGTCTATGGCTACACCTTC,CASSLDSVYGYTF
TRBJ2-3,many,TRBD2,TRBV5-5,TGTGCCAGCAGCGTGCGACTAGCGCAAGATACACAGTATTTT,CASSVRLAQDTQYF
TRBJ2-7,many,.,TRBV4-3,TGCGCCAGCAGCCAAGGACCGGGACATTCCTACGAGCAGTACTTC,CASSQGPGHSYEQYF
TRBJ1-5,.,.,TRBV27,TGTGCCAGCAGTCTTACTTGTAACAATCAGCCCCAGCATTTT,CASSLTCNNQPQHF
TRBJ2-5,many,.,TRBV2,TGTGCCAGCAGTGACAGGGACCAAGAGACCCAGTACTTC,CASSDRDQETQYF
TRBJ2-7,few,TRBD1,TRBV11-2,TGTGCCAGCAGCTTCCGGTTGGGGATCGGGACAGCCCTTTACGAGCAGTACTTC,CASSFRLGIGTALYEQYF
TRBJ1-1,many,.,TRBV6-6,TGTGCCAGCAGTTCCCACAGAGAAGCTTTCTTT,CASSSHREAFF
TRBJ2-5,.,TRBD1,TRBV5-1,TGCGCCAGCAGTGACAGGGTTATTGATTCAGAGACCCAGTACTTC,CASSDRVIDSETQYF
TRBJ2-1,many,.,TRBV7-3,TGTGCCAGCAGCTACGGGAGTTCCCCCTACAATGAGCAGTTCTTC,CASSYGSSPYNEQFF
TRBJ2-2,many,.,TRBV2,TGTGCCAGCAGTCGGACCGGGGAGCTGTTTTTT,CASSRTGELFF
TRBJ2-3,many,TRBD1,TRBV11-1,TGTGCCAGCAGCTCTACCGGGACAGGGACAGATACGCAGTATTTT,CASSSTGTGTDTQYF
TRBJ1-6,.,.,TRBV9,TGTGCCAGCAGCGGGGAGGGTAATTCACCCCTCCACTTT,CASSGEGNSPLHF
TRBJ2-2,many,.,TRBV9,TGTGCCAGCAGCGTAGCTACGGGGTCGACTTACACCGGGGAGCTGTTTTTT,CASSVATGSTYTGELFF
TRBJ2-2,many,TRBD2,TRBV13,TGTGCCAGCAGCCATCGACTAGCGGGAGGGCCGGATTCCGGGGAGCTGTTTTTT,CASSHRLAGGPDSGELFF
TRBJ2-1,many,TRBD2,TRBV9,TGTGCCAGCAGCGGCAGCGGGGGGGACAATGAGCAGTTCTTC,CASSGSGGDNEQFF
TRBJ2-5,few,TRBD1,TRBV9,TGTGCCAGCAGCGACCCCGGGACAGGGAATTTTGGGGAGACCCAGTACTTC,CASSDPGTGNFGETQYF
TRBJ1-2,many,TRBD1,TRBV29-1,TGCAGCGTTGCCGACCGGGACAGCTACTATGGCTACACCTTC,CSVADRDSYYGYTF
TRBJ2-5,many,.,TRBV10-3,TGTGCCATCAGGGAACAGAGCCAAGAGACCCAGTACTTC,CAIREQSQETQYF
TRBJ2-5,many,.,TRBV4-1,TGCGCCAGCAGCCCCCTGTTAGACTATGGAGGAGAGACCCAGTACTTC,CASSPLLDYGGETQYF
TRBJ2-3,many,.,TRBV9,TGTGCCAGCAGCGTAGATAAACAGCCTAGCACAGATACGCAGTATTTT,CASSVDKQPSTDTQYF
TRBJ2-7,many,TRBD2,TRBV9,TGTGCCAGCAGTAGTGGGGCTAGCGGGATCTCCCATGGGTCCGAGCAGTACTTC,CASSSGASGISHGSEQYF
TRBJ1-1,many,.,TRBV7-9,TGTGCCAGCAGGACCTCCGGGGTCTTAGACACTGAAGCTTTCTTT,CASRTSGVLDTEAFF
TRBJ2-7,many,TRBD2,TRBV11-1,TGTGCCAGCAGCTTAGTCAGCGGGAGCTCCTACGAGCAGTACTTC,CASSLVSGSSYEQYF
TRBJ1-1,many,TRBD1,TRBV30,TGTGCCTGGAGTGTTGGGTGGACAGGGGAGGAAACTGAAGCTTTCTTT,CAWSVGWTGEETEAFF
TRBJ2-7,many,.,TRBV9,TGTGCCAGCAGCGTACTCGCCACGGGGGGCAGGTACGAGCAGTACTTC,CASSVLATGGRYEQYF
TRBJ2-7,many,TRBD2,TRBV25-1,TGTGCCAGCAGTGCATCTAGCGGTTCTTACGAGCAGTACTTC,CASSASSGSYEQYF
TRBJ1-3,many,.,TRBV11-2,TGTGCCAGCAGCCAGGCGGCAGGGTCTGGAAACACCATATATTTT,CASSQAAGSGNTIYF
TRBJ2-7,many,.,TRBV6-5,TGTGCCAGCAGTTACTACAGGGACTCCTACGAGCAGTACTTC,CASSYYRDSYEQYF
TRBJ2-7,few,.,TRBV6-5,TGTGCCTGCGGAGAGGTGAACTACGAGCAGTACTTC,CACGEVNYEQYF
TRBJ1-1,many,.,TRBV7-9,TGTGCCAGTCGCGAGGTATCTTGGAACACTGAAGCTTTCTTT,CASREVSWNTEAFF
TRBJ1-1,many,.,TRBV19,TGTGCCAGTAAGCCAGGTCCACTTAACACTGAAGCTTTCTTT,CASKPGPLNTEAFF
TRBJ1-1,many,.,TRBV5-1,TGCGCCAGCAGCTTGGCCGGGGTGGGGACTGAAGCTTTCTTT,CASSLAGVGTEAFF
TRBJ2-7,many,.,TRBV27,TGTGCCAGCAGTTTATCGACGGACAGCTCCTACGAGCAGTACTTC,CASSLSTDSSYEQYF
TRBJ2-7,many,TRBD1,TRBV19,TGTGCCAGTAGTATTGTGAGGGGGCCCTCCTACGAGCAGTACTTC,CASSIVRGPSYEQYF
TRBJ2-3,.,TRBD2,TRBV7-3,TGTGCCAGCAGCTTAACGGGCTTCGGGGGGGATACCACAGATACGCAGTATTTT,CASSLTGFGGDTTDTQYF
TRBJ1-1,many,.,TRBV18,TGTGCCAGCCTAGAATCCCGGGGGGCTGAAGCTTTCTTT,CASLESRGAEAFF
TRBJ2-3,many,TRBD1,TRBV7-9,TGTGCCAGCAGCTTAAAAGGGGGCCCAAACACAGATACGCAGTATTTT,CASSLKGGPNTDTQYF
TRBJ2-1,many,.,TRBV7-6,TGTGCCAGCAGCTTAGATGGGCGGGAAGGCCCTTTTGAGCAGTTCTTC,CASSLDGREGPFEQFF
TRBJ2-2,many,.,TRBV11-3,TGTGCCAGCAGCTTAGGCGGCAGGAACACCGGGGAGCTGTTTTTT,CASSLGGRNTGELFF
TRBJ1-1,many,.,TRBV6-5,TGTGCCAGCAGTTACACCGATATTCCAGGGAAAGCTTTCTTT,CASSYTDIPGKAFF